This is a list of T cell receptor beta chains from one sample in a study of T-cell reconstitution after alpha-beta-depleted transplantation in children. TCRdb re-called the PCR reads with MiXCR, one entry per CDR3 protein. Of some 840,000 distinct CDR3 sequences in the sample, around 15% were seen once. The sample consisted of PBMCs, mostly from graft donor cells, taken 360 days after TCRalphabeta/CD19-depleted stem cell transplant. Source of these receptors: a male patient aged 10 to 17 who had a stem cell transplant for acute lymphoblastic leukemia, so the T cells may come from the graft donor. Both conserved end residues are part of each CDR3. A D gene is named only where the DNA matches it firmly. Clone size, where shown, is once, few, many, or a class for clones that have expanded.

D: TRBD2; J: TRBJ2-3; size: -; V: TRBV27; DNA: TGTGCCAGCAGAAGTGGACTAGCGGGAGATACGCAGTATTTT; CDR3: CASRSGLAGDTQYF
D: -; J: TRBJ1-2; size: few; V: TRBV24-1; DNA: TGTGCCACCAGTGATTTCGTAGGGCTCGGCTACACCTTC; CDR3: CATSDFVGLGYTF
D: -; J: TRBJ2-1; size: few; V: TRBV29-1; DNA: TGCAGCGGGCGAGACGGAAGCTCCTACAATGAGCAGTTCTTC; CDR3: CSGRDGSSYNEQFF
D: -; J: TRBJ2-1; size: many; V: TRBV14; DNA: TGTGCCAGCAGCCACCCCCTTAGATACAATGAGCAGTTCTTC; CDR3: CASSHPLRYNEQFF
D: TRBD2; J: TRBJ2-2; size: -; V: TRBV2; DNA: TGTGCCAGCCCCTCGGGAGGGCCTGACGGGGAGCTGTTTTTT; CDR3: CASPSGGPDGELFF
D: TRBD2; J: TRBJ2-3; size: few; V: TRBV5-4; DNA: TGTGCCAGCAGCTATGCGGGACTAGTCAAGTCAGATACGCAGTATTTT; CDR3: CASSYAGLVKSDTQYF
D: -; J: TRBJ2-1; size: -; V: TRBV9; DNA: TGTGCCAGCAGCGTAGGTAGCGGAAGCTCCTACAATGAGCAGTTCTTC; CDR3: CASSVGSGSSYNEQFF
D: TRBD2; J: TRBJ2-7; size: many; V: TRBV25-1; DNA: TGTGCCAGCAGGATGGGGACGACGGGGGGAGAGCAGTACTTC; CDR3: CASRMGTTGGEQYF
D: -; J: TRBJ1-5; size: once; V: TRBV20-1; DNA: TGCAGTGCAACGAGGAGGGTAGATCGGAGCAATCAGCCCCAGCATTTT; CDR3: CSATRRVDRSNQPQHF
D: -; J: TRBJ1-6; size: few; V: TRBV27; DNA: TGTGCCAGCAGGCCGGGAGCCCGGCTCCACTTT; CDR3: CASRPGARLHF
D: -; J: TRBJ2-5; size: few; V: TRBV7-8; DNA: TGTGCCAGCAGCACTCGGACCCTACGCGGAGAGACCCAGTACTTC; CDR3: CASSTRTLRGETQYF
D: -; J: TRBJ2-4; size: many; V: TRBV29-1; DNA: TGCAGTATTAAAAGATCACTTCAGGACATTCAGTACTTC; CDR3: CSIKRSLQDIQYF
D: TRBD2; J: TRBJ2-2; size: -; V: TRBV24-1; DNA: TGTGCCACCAGTGACGTAGCGGGAGTGTACGGGGAGCTGTTTTTT; CDR3: CATSDVAGVYGELFF
D: TRBD2; J: TRBJ2-1; size: -; V: TRBV10-3; DNA: TGTGCCATCAGCGGGACTAGCGGGATCATCTATGAGCAGTTCTTC; CDR3: CAISGTSGIIYEQFF
D: TRBD1; J: TRBJ1-1; size: few; V: TRBV5-1; DNA: TGCGCCAGCAGCTATGGGACAGCTAGAGAAGCTTTCTTT; CDR3: CASSYGTAREAFF
D: TRBD2; J: TRBJ2-3; size: -; V: TRBV6-1; DNA: TGTGCCAGCAGTGAGAAGCGGGATCTAAGCACAGATACGCAGTATTTT; CDR3: CASSEKRDLSTDTQYF
D: -; J: TRBJ2-7; size: few; V: TRBV5-1; DNA: TGCGCCAGCAGGGGTGGCAGTTCCGACTCCTACGAGCAGTACTTC; CDR3: CASRGGSSDSYEQYF
D: -; J: TRBJ2-5; size: many; V: TRBV7-9; DNA: TGTGCCAGCAGCTTAGAGTCCACCTTC; CDR3: CASSLESTF
D: TRBD1; J: TRBJ2-5; size: -; V: TRBV25-1; DNA: TGTGCCAGCAGTGCGTACAGGGGTGGCCCCCCAGAGACCCAGTACTTC; CDR3: CASSAYRGGPPETQYF
D: TRBD1; J: TRBJ1-4; size: -; V: TRBV5-1; DNA: TGCGCCAGCAGCTTGGGGGCCGGAAGGACAGGGAGCGAAAAACTGTTTTTT; CDR3: CASSLGAGRTGSEKLFF
D: -; J: TRBJ1-2; size: many; V: TRBV5-1; DNA: TGCGCCAGCAGCTTGGAAACCTATGGCTACACCTTC; CDR3: CASSLETYGYTF
D: TRBD2; J: TRBJ2-7; size: few; V: TRBV20-1; DNA: TGCAGTGCTAGAGACCGAGCGGGAGTCTCCTACGAGCAGTACTTC; CDR3: CSARDRAGVSYEQYF
D: TRBD2; J: TRBJ2-1; size: -; V: TRBV5-1; DNA: TGCGCCAGCAGCCTACCGGGACTAGCGGGACGGAATGAGCAGTTCTTC; CDR3: CASSLPGLAGRNEQFF
D: -; J: TRBJ2-2; size: -; V: TRBV6-5; DNA: TGTGCCAGCAGTTGGGACCTAAGGAACACCGGGGAGCTGTTTTTT; CDR3: CASSWDLRNTGELFF
D: TRBD2; J: TRBJ2-3; size: many; V: TRBV10-3; DNA: TGTGCCATCAGTGAAACCCTAGCGGGAGGGCCAGTTGGGATCACAGATACGCAGTATTTT; CDR3: CAISETLAGGPVGITDTQYF
D: -; J: TRBJ2-7; size: -; V: TRBV6-2/TRBV6-3; DNA: TGTGCCAGCAGAAACCTAGAGATCCACGAGCAGTACTTC; CDR3: CASRNLEIHEQYF
D: -; J: TRBJ2-2; size: -; V: TRBV20-1; DNA: TGCAGTGCTAGAGCCTTAGGTAACACCGGGGAGCTGTTTTTT; CDR3: CSARALGNTGELFF
D: TRBD1; J: TRBJ2-2; size: few; V: TRBV5-5; DNA: TGTGCCAGCAGCACTACCCGGACAGGGGGAAACACCGGGGAGCTGTTTTTT; CDR3: CASSTTRTGGNTGELFF
D: TRBD2; J: TRBJ2-5; size: -; V: TRBV5-1; DNA: TGCGCCAGTTCACTAGCGGGAGCGGAAGAGACCCAGTACTTC; CDR3: CASSLAGAEETQYF
D: TRBD1; J: TRBJ1-2; size: -; V: TRBV6-1; DNA: TGTGCCACCACCAACGGACAGGGTGGCTACACCTTC; CDR3: CATTNGQGGYTF
D: -; J: TRBJ2-2; size: few; V: TRBV2; DNA: TGTGCCAGCAGACCCTTCGAGTTGGCCGGGGAGCTGTTTTTT; CDR3: CASRPFELAGELFF
D: TRBD1; J: TRBJ1-3; size: many; V: TRBV14; DNA: TGTGCCAGCAGCCAAGTTGGGACAGGGATATCTGGAAACACCATATATTTT; CDR3: CASSQVGTGISGNTIYF
D: TRBD2; J: TRBJ2-5; size: -; V: TRBV5-1; DNA: TGCGCCAGCAGCTTGGTGATGACTAGCGGGGCAGTCCGAGAGACCCAGTACTTC; CDR3: CASSLVMTSGAVRETQYF
D: TRBD2; J: TRBJ2-7; size: few; V: TRBV30; DNA: TGTGCCTGGAGAGGTCGACGACTAGCGGGTCCTTACGAGCAGTACTTC; CDR3: CAWRGRRLAGPYEQYF
D: -; J: TRBJ2-7; size: -; V: TRBV7-9; DNA: TGTGCCAGCAGCCCTAGTCCGCATATACATCTCTACGAGCAGTACTTC; CDR3: CASSPSPHIHLYEQYF
D: -; J: TRBJ2-2; size: -; V: TRBV11-1; DNA: TGTGCCAGCAGCCCCCATGGATACACCGGGGAGCTGTTTTTT; CDR3: CASSPHGYTGELFF
D: -; J: TRBJ2-4; size: few; V: TRBV6-5; DNA: TGTGCCAGCAGTTACTCCCCTAGGGGGGCCAAAAACATTCAGTACTTC; CDR3: CASSYSPRGAKNIQYF